The clone carrying this T cell receptor beta chain was seen more than once but under ten times. The target antigen is unknown. Generation of TCR beta libraries employed quantitative 5'-RACE incorporating molecular barcodes. TCRdb called the 5' RACE reads again in MiXCR, with one record for every CDR3 protein. The sample lists around 330,000 distinct CDR3 sequences, under 14% occurring once. Germline V lookup: CDR1 DFQATT, CDR2 SNEGSKA (reference sequence). J gave up 4 bases and V 5 bases, and 9 bases lay outside the gene matches. The CDR3 is made up of 15 amino acids. These data come from a study of CD8 T cells in ankylosing spondylitis. Study-level results: Reports say disease-linked clones showed up significantly more in matched ankylosing spondylitis synovial fluid. The authors found the disease-linked clones to be CD8+ and relatively rare in peripheral blood.

The rearrangement uses TRBV20-1 and TRBJ1-4; TRBD1 matches 8 bases. The material sequenced was blood, either unsorted or a sorted T cell fraction (not recorded which). This clonotype was obtained from a female donor with ankylosing spondylitis or in good health (not recorded which). The CDR3 protein is CSAQSATGGNEKLFF. DNA of the CDR3: TGCAGTGCTCAGTCCGCCACAGGGGGTAATGAAAAACTGTTTTTT.